This TCR beta chain is drawn from a study of cytomegalovirus exposure and HLA in healthy donors. Study outcomes and limitations: Immune exposure data for these donors was limited to CMV serostatus. The study recorded 150 to 200 TCR beta chains that were cytomegalovirus-associated. Clonal expansion was found to be greater in HLA-associated TCR beta chains than in equally common others in a later analysis. Later on, an analysis found that several of the most significant clusters appeared to be linked to common viral pathogens, which included parvovirus B19.

PCR amplification relied on 60 Vbeta primers (plus 13 Jbeta primers). Sequencing used immunoSEQ multiplex PCR; TCRdb keeps in-frame clones, though not all of them. The sample includes 100,000 to 150,000 clones, roughly a tenth of them seen just once. This clone was counted between two and nine times. Its antigen is undetermined. The CDR3 contains 14 residues. The V end was cut by 3 bases, the J end by 4 bases, with 13 bases between. Germline V gene lookup returns CDR1 SNHLY and CDR2 FYNNEI. This clonotype originated in a young woman in good health and CMV-seropositive. The sequenced material came from PBMCs. The chain employs TRBV2 and TRBJ2-7; D perhaps matches TRBD1 (5 bases). The CDR3 protein is CASSDRVRFYEQYF. CDR3 nucleotides: TGTGCCAGCAGTGACAGGGTCAGATTTTACGAGCAGTACTTC.